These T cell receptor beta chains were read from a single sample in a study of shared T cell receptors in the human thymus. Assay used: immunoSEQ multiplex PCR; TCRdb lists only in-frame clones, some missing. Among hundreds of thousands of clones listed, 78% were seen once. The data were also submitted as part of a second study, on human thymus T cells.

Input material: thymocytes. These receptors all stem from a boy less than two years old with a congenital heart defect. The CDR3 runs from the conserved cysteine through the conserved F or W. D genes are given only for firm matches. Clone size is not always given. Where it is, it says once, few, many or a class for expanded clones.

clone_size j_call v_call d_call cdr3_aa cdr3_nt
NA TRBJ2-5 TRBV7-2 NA CASSLALVEETQYF TGTGCCAGCAGCTTAGCCCTGGTAGAAGAGACCCAGTACTTC
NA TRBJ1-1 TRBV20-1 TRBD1 CSVRQGTEAFF TGCAGTGTTCGACAGGGCACTGAAGCTTTCTTT
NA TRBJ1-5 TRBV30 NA CAWSGKQGWGQPQHF TGTGCCTGGAGTGGGAAACAGGGATGGGGTCAGCCCCAGCATTTT
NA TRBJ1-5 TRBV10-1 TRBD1 CASSERGLRYSNQPQHF TGCGCCAGCAGTGAGAGGGGGCTCCGCTATAGCAATCAGCCCCAGCATTTT
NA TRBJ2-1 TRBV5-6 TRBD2 CASSLNGRREPQCEQFF TGTGCCAGCAGCTTGAATGGGAGGCGGGAGCCACAATGTGAGCAGTTCTTC
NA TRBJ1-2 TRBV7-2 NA CASSLSLFPSNYGYTF TGTGCCAGCAGCTTATCCCTTTTCCCCTCTAACTATGGCTACACCTTC
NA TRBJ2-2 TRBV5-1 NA CASSAPAVGGNTGELFF TGCGCCAGCAGCGCCCCGGCGGTGGGAGGAAACACCGGGGAGCTGTTTTTT
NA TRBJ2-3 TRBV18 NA CASSPRGTADTQYF TGTGCCAGCTCACCACGGGGGACTGCAGATACGCAGTATTTT
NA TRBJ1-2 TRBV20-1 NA CSAHGGGYTF TGCAGTGCTCACGGTGGTGGCTACACCTTC
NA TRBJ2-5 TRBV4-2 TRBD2 CASSQDGAGGQETQYF TGTGCCAGCAGCCAAGATGGAGCGGGAGGGCAAGAGACCCAGTACTTC
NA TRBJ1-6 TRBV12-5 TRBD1 CASGTDRGPSPLHF TGTGCTAGTGGTACCGACAGGGGGCCTTCACCCCTCCACTTT
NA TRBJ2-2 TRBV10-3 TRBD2 CAITSGRASTGELFF TGTGCCATCACTAGCGGGAGGGCAAGCACCGGGGAGCTGTTTTTT
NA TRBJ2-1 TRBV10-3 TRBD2 CAISGGGLAVHEQFF TGTGCCATCAGTGGGGGGGGACTAGCAGTCCATGAGCAGTTCTTC
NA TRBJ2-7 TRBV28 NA CASSYGRQREQYF TGTGCCAGCAGTTATGGGCGACAACGAGAGCAGTACTTC
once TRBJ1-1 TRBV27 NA CASTQKQGSVGAFF TGTGCCAGCACTCAAAAACAGGGCTCGGTCGGAGCTTTCTTT
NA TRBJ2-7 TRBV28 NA CARVGLAKQYF TGTGCCAGGGTCGGTCTCGCTAAGCAGTACTTC
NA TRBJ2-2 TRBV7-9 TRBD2 CASSFWGGRFENTGELFF TGTGCCAGCAGCTTCTGGGGGGGTAGGTTTGAGAACACCGGGGAGCTGTTTTTT
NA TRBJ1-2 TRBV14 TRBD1 CASSETGRGGYTF TGTGCCAGCAGTGAGACAGGGCGGGGTGGCTACACCTTC
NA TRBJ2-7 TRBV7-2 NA CASSFGSAPSGSF TGTGCCAGCAGCTTCGGTAGCGCCCCGTCCGGTTCCTTC
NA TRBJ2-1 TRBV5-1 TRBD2 CASSSTSRNEQFF TGCGCCAGCAGCTCGACTAGCCGGAATGAGCAGTTCTTC
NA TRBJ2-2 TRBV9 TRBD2 CASNGGRGTGELFF TGTGCCAGCAACGGCGGGAGAGGGACCGGGGAGCTGTTTTTT
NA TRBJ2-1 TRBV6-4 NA CASSRTGHEQFF TGTGCCAGCAGCAGAACAGGGCATGAGCAGTTCTTC
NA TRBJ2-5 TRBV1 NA CTSSQGGKTQYF TGCACCAGCAGCCAGGGGGGGAAGACCCAGTACTTC
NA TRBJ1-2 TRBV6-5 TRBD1 CASRARDRGDGYTF TGTGCCAGCAGGGCGAGGGACAGGGGTGATGGCTACACCTTC
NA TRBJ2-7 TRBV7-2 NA CASSLVVTRGEQYF TGTGCCAGCAGCTTAGTGGTGACTAGAGGCGAGCAGTACTTC
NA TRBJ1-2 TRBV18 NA CASSWEKSSNYGYTF TGTGCCAGCTCATGGGAGAAGTCCTCTAACTATGGCTACACCTTC
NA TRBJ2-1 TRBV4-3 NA CASSQDSEGAHEQFF TGCGCCAGCAGCCAAGATTCGGAAGGGGCTCACGAGCAGTTCTTC
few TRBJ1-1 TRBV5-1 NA CASSPAGGGTEAFF TGCGCCAGCAGTCCGGCGGGGGGTGGGACTGAAGCTTTCTTT
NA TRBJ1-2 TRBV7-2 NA CASRGDYGYTF TGTGCCAGCCGGGGAGACTATGGCTACACCTTC
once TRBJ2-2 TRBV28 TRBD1 CASSRQGANTGELFF TGTGCCAGCAGTCGACAGGGGGCCAACACCGGGGAGCTGTTTTTT
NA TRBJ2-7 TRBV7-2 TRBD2 CASSVGGLAGHGPYEQYF TGTGCCAGCAGCGTAGGGGGACTAGCGGGACATGGGCCATACGAGCAGTACTTC
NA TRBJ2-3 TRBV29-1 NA CSVRGRATITDTQYF TGCAGCGTACGAGGGCGTGCGACCATCACAGATACGCAGTATTTT
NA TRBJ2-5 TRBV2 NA CASSPPPAGYKETQYF TGTGCCAGCAGCCCACCTCCGGCAGGGTATAAAGAGACCCAGTACTTC
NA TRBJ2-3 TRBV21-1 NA CASSKARTSGTLHTDTQYF TGTGCCAGCAGCAAAGCGAGGACTAGCGGGACACTACACACAGATACGCAGTATTTT
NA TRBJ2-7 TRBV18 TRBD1 CASSPRTGLSYEQYF TGTGCCAGCTCACCAAGGACAGGGTTGTCCTACGAGCAGTACTTC
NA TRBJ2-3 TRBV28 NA CASSTTEPPGTDTQYF TGTGCCAGCAGTACGACGGAGCCCCCGGGCACAGATACGCAGTATTTT